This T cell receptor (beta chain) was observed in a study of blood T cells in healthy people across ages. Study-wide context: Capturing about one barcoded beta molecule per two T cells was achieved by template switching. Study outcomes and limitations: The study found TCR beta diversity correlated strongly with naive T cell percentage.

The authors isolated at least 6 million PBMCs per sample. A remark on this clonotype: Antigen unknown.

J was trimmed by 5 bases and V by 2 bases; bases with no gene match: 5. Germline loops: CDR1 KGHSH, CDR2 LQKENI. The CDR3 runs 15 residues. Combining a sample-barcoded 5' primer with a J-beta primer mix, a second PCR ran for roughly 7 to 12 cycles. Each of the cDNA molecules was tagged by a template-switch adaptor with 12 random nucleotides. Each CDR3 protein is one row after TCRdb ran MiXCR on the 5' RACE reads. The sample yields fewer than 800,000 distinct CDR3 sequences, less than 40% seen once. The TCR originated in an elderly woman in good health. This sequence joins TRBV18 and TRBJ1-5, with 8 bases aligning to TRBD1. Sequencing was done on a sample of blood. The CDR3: CASSPFDRGDQPQHF. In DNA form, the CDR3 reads TGTGCCAGCTCACCATTTGACAGGGGCGATCAGCCCCAGCATTTT.